This TCR beta chain was captured in a study of PD-1 blockade in classical Hodgkin lymphoma. Study-level information: Patients were infused with nivolumab 3 mg/kg every 2 weeks.

Data came from immunoSEQ multiplex PCR; TCRdb stores just in-frame clones and leaves some out. This sample carries about 98,000 clones, roughly 79% of them seen once, and the ten largest clones take roughly 16%. Each patient relapsed following autologous stem cell transplantation, and prior brentuximab vedotin exposure differed. Germline assignment: CDR1 SGDLS and CDR2 YYNGEE. The ends lost 7 bases at V and 0 bases at J; junction bases unmatched: 3. There are 14 residues in the CDR3. The material sequenced was peripheral blood mononuclear cells (PBMCs), taken before the second cycle of nivolumab. The TCR was taken from a human donor with classical Hodgkin lymphoma. The chain uses TRBV9 and TRBJ2-1; 8 bases match TRBD2. The CDR3 spells CASGAGGSYNEQFF. In DNA, the CDR3 is TGTGCCAGCGGTGCGGGAGGCTCCTACAATGAGCAGTTCTTC.